This T cell receptor beta chain was observed in a study of T cells in Graves' hyperthyroidism and ophthalmopathy. Findings and caveats of the study: Most clonotypes that expanded in the thyroid above 0.001 also showed up in blood.

Exclusion criteria comprised uncontrolled infection, other autoimmune disease, pregnancy or lactation. RNA transcripts were the template for amplifying TCR beta CDR3 regions. An initial round of RT-PCR targeting the TCR CDR3 relied on the HTBI primer set. One entry per CDR3 protein, called by TCRdb with MiXCR from the multiplex PCR reads. This table has hundreds of thousands of distinct CDR3 sequences, about 45% appearing once. Trimming took off 1 base at V and 1 base at J, with 9 bases between the two ends. CDR3 length: 15 amino acids. Germline V gene sequence: CDR1 KGHDR, CDR2 SFDVKD. This clonotype was found many times. Antigen: not known.

V gene TRBV24-1 combines with J gene TRBJ2-5, with unresolved D. This TCR was recovered from an adult man with Graves' disease, either hyperthyroidism or ophthalmopathy (not recorded which). What was sequenced was peripheral blood or thyroid tissue (not recorded which). The CDR3 DNA is TGTGCCACCAGTGATTTTCTGGAAAGCCAAGAGACCCAGTACTTC. Protein: CATSDFLESQETQYF.